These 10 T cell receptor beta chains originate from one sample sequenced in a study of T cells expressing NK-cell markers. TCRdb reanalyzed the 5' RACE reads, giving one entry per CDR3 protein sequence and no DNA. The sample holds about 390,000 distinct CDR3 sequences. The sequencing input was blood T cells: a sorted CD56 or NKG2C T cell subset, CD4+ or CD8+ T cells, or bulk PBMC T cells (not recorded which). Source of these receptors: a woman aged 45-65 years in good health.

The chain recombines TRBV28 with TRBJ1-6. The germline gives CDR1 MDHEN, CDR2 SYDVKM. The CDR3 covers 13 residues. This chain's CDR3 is CASSLGSWEPLHF.

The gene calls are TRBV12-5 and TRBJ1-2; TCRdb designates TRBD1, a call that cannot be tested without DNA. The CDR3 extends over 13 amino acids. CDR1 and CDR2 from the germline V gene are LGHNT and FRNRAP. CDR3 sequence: CASGLPNRVFYTF.

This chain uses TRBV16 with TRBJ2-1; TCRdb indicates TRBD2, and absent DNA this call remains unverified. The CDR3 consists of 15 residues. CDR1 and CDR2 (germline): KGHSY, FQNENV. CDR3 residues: CASSPHAGEGTEQFF.

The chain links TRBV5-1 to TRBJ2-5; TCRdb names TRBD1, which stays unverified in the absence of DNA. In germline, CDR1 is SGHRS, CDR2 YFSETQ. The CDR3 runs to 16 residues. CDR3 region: CASSSQPQGSQETQYF.

CDR3 residues: CSVSRGNNQPQHF. The V and J genes are TRBV29-1 and TRBJ1-5; TCRdb gives TRBD1 as the D gene, but with no DNA this cannot be confirmed. Germline V lookup: CDR1 SQVTM, CDR2 ANQGSEA. The CDR3 totals 13 residues.

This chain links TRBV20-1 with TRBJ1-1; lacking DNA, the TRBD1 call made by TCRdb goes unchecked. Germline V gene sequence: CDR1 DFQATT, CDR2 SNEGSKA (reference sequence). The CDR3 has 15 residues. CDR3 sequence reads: CSASITGGMNTEAFF.

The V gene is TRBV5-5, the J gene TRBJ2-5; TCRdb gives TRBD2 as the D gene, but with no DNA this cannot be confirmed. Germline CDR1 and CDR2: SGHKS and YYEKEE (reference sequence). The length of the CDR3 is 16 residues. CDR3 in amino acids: CASSRTRLVIQETQYF.

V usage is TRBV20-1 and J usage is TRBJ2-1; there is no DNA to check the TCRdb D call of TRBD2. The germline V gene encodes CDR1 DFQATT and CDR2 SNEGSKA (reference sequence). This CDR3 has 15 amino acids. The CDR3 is CSARGGAGHINEQFF.

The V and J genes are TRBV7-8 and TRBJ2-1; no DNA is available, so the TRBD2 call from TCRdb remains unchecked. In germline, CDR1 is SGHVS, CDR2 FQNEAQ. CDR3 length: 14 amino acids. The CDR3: CASSTSPTLDEQFF.

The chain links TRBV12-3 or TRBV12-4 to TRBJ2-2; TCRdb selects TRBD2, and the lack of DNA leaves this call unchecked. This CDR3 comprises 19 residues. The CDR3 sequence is CASSKIGTSGRVRTGELFF.